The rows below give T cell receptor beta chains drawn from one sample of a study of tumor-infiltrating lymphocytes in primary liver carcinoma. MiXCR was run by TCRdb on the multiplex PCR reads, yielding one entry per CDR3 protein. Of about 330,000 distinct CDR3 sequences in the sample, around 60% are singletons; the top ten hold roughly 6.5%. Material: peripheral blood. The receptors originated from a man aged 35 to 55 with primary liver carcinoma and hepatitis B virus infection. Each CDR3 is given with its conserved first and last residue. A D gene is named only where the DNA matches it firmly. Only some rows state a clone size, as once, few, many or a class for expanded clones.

CDR3nt: TGTGCCAGCGGCCGCTGGACAGGGAGGGGTGCAGATACGCAGTATTTT; CDR3aa: CASGRWTGRGADTQYF; d_gene: .; v_gene: TRBV11-2; j_gene: TRBJ2-3; abundance: .
CDR3nt: TGTGCCAGCAGCAGAGGGACCGTAGAGACCCAGTACTTC; CDR3aa: CASSRGTVETQYF; d_gene: .; v_gene: TRBV11-3; j_gene: TRBJ2-5; abundance: few
CDR3nt: TGCGCCAGCAGTCTGTTTCGAGCGGGAGGGCGGGATGAGCAGTTCTTC; CDR3aa: CASSLFRAGGRDEQFF; d_gene: TRBD2; v_gene: TRBV23-1; j_gene: TRBJ2-1; abundance: .
CDR3nt: TGCGCCAACAGCCAAGATCTGGAGAGCTGGGCATACAATGAGCAGTTCTTC; CDR3aa: CANSQDLESWAYNEQFF; d_gene: .; v_gene: TRBV4-1; j_gene: TRBJ2-1; abundance: .
CDR3nt: TGTGCCAGCACCCCCCTGGGGGGAGATAGGTCTGGGGCCAACGTCCTGACTTTC; CDR3aa: CASTPLGGDRSGANVLTF; d_gene: .; v_gene: TRBV11-2; j_gene: TRBJ2-6; abundance: .
CDR3nt: TGTGCGGAGGGGCAGTACAGTGAGCAGTTCTTC; CDR3aa: CAEGQYSEQFF; d_gene: .; v_gene: TRBV6-1; j_gene: TRBJ2-1; abundance: .
CDR3nt: TGTGCCAGCAGCCCCTTATCCGGGCCTTGGAACTCACCCCTCCACTTT; CDR3aa: CASSPLSGPWNSPLHF; d_gene: .; v_gene: TRBV12-3/TRBV12-4; j_gene: TRBJ1-6; abundance: .
CDR3nt: TGTGTCAGCAGCCCCGGGAGAAACACCGGGGAGCTGTTTTTT; CDR3aa: CVSSPGRNTGELFF; d_gene: .; v_gene: TRBV5-4; j_gene: TRBJ2-2; abundance: .
CDR3nt: TGTGTCATCAACGGCTCGCCCCAGGAAGGCTACACCTTC; CDR3aa: CVINGSPQEGYTF; d_gene: .; v_gene: TRBV10-3; j_gene: TRBJ1-2; abundance: .
CDR3nt: TGTGTCAGCAGCCAGAGGATCGGGACAGATCTCTACGAGCCGTACTTC; CDR3aa: CVSSQRIGTDLYEPYF; d_gene: TRBD1; v_gene: TRBV11-2; j_gene: TRBJ2-7; abundance: .
CDR3nt: TGTGCCAGCAGTACCACAGGGGGCAATCAGCCCCAGCATTTT; CDR3aa: CASSTTGGNQPQHF; d_gene: TRBD1; v_gene: TRBV6-5; j_gene: TRBJ1-5; abundance: .
CDR3nt: TGTGCCAGCAACCCCCGCCCAACGGGAACAGATACGCAGTACTTT; CDR3aa: CASNPRPTGTDTQYF; d_gene: .; v_gene: TRBV11-2; j_gene: TRBJ2-3; abundance: .
CDR3nt: TGTGCCAGCAGCCCCCCAGGGGCTGGAAACACCATATATTTT; CDR3aa: CASSPPGAGNTIYF; d_gene: .; v_gene: TRBV7-9; j_gene: TRBJ1-3; abundance: .
CDR3nt: TGTGCCAGCAGCTGGAGTATGAACACTGAAGCTTTCTTT; CDR3aa: CASSWSMNTEAFF; d_gene: .; v_gene: TRBV5-5; j_gene: TRBJ1-1; abundance: many
CDR3nt: TGTGCCAGCAGTTCCCCCGGGACAGGACAAGAGACCCAGTACTTC; CDR3aa: CASSSPGTGQETQYF; d_gene: TRBD1; v_gene: TRBV28; j_gene: TRBJ2-5; abundance: few
CDR3nt: TGTGCCAGCAGCTACCGATTGGGAGTGGATGAGACCCAGTACTTC; CDR3aa: CASSYRLGVDETQYF; d_gene: .; v_gene: TRBV5-4; j_gene: TRBJ2-5; abundance: few
CDR3nt: TGCAGCGTTGAAGTAGCGGGAGTAGGTACAGATACGCAGTATTTT; CDR3aa: CSVEVAGVGTDTQYF; d_gene: TRBD2; v_gene: TRBV29-1; j_gene: TRBJ2-3; abundance: many
CDR3nt: TGCAGCGTGGAGATCAACTACGAGCAGTACTTC; CDR3aa: CSVEINYEQYF; d_gene: .; v_gene: TRBV29-1; j_gene: TRBJ2-7; abundance: .
CDR3nt: TGTGCCATCAGGGCGGGGGTAGCGGGAGGGTCGGAAGAGACCCAGTACTTC; CDR3aa: CAIRAGVAGGSEETQYF; d_gene: TRBD2; v_gene: TRBV10-3; j_gene: TRBJ2-5; abundance: few
CDR3nt: TGTGCCAGCAGCTTGACCCCTACCGGGAGCTCCTACAATGAGCAGTTCTTC; CDR3aa: CASSLTPTGSSYNEQFF; d_gene: .; v_gene: TRBV5-4; j_gene: TRBJ2-1; abundance: once
CDR3nt: TGCAGCGTGGCCGGGACCTCCGATCAGCCCCAGCATTTT; CDR3aa: CSVAGTSDQPQHF; d_gene: .; v_gene: TRBV29-1; j_gene: TRBJ1-5; abundance: many
CDR3nt: TGTGCCAGCAGCCGATGGGGGATGAACACTGAAGCTTTCTTT; CDR3aa: CASSRWGMNTEAFF; d_gene: .; v_gene: TRBV14; j_gene: TRBJ1-1; abundance: .
CDR3nt: TGTGCCAGCGGCGCCCTATCTGGGACCAACGTCCTGACTTTC; CDR3aa: CASGALSGTNVLTF; d_gene: .; v_gene: TRBV11-2; j_gene: TRBJ2-6; abundance: .
CDR3nt: TGTGCCAGCAGCCCTATTCGGGGGGCGCTATACATTCAGTACTTC; CDR3aa: CASSPIRGALYIQYF; d_gene: .; v_gene: TRBV14; j_gene: TRBJ2-4; abundance: .
CDR3nt: TGCAGCGTAGCGAACACTGAAGCTTTCTTT; CDR3aa: CSVANTEAFF; d_gene: .; v_gene: TRBV29-1; j_gene: TRBJ1-1; abundance: many
CDR3nt: TGCAGCGTGACTGACAGGAGCCACCAAGAGACCCAGTACTTC; CDR3aa: CSVTDRSHQETQYF; d_gene: .; v_gene: TRBV29-1; j_gene: TRBJ2-5; abundance: .
CDR3nt: TGTGCCAGCAGCTTAGTATTAGCCTCGTCCGGGGAGCTGTTTTTT; CDR3aa: CASSLVLASSGELFF; d_gene: .; v_gene: TRBV11-2; j_gene: TRBJ2-2; abundance: .
CDR3nt: TGTGTCAGCAGCCCAACAGGGAACGAGCAGTACTTC; CDR3aa: CVSSPTGNEQYF; d_gene: .; v_gene: TRBV5-6; j_gene: TRBJ2-7; abundance: .
CDR3nt: TGTGCCAGCAGCCTCCGGCTAGCGGGAGTCTACGAGCAGTACTTC; CDR3aa: CASSLRLAGVYEQYF; d_gene: TRBD2; v_gene: TRBV11-2; j_gene: TRBJ2-7; abundance: many
CDR3nt: TGTGCCAGCAGTGCACTAGCGGGAGAATACAATGAGCAGTTCTTC; CDR3aa: CASSALAGEYNEQFF; d_gene: TRBD2; v_gene: TRBV12-3/TRBV12-4; j_gene: TRBJ2-1; abundance: few
CDR3nt: TGTGCCAGCAGTTACTGGACTAGCGGGAGCGGCACAGATACGCAGTATTTT; CDR3aa: CASSYWTSGSGTDTQYF; d_gene: TRBD2; v_gene: TRBV6-2/TRBV6-3; j_gene: TRBJ2-3; abundance: .
CDR3nt: TGTGCCAGCAGTGCCAGGGGGAGCACAGATACGCAGTATTTT; CDR3aa: CASSARGSTDTQYF; d_gene: TRBD1; v_gene: TRBV2; j_gene: TRBJ2-3; abundance: few
CDR3nt: TGCGCCACCTCGACAGGGGGCAGCTCTGGGGCCAACGTCCTGACTTTC; CDR3aa: CATSTGGSSGANVLTF; d_gene: TRBD1; v_gene: TRBV5-1; j_gene: TRBJ2-6; abundance: few
CDR3nt: TGTGCCAGCAGCTTTAGCCGGGAGTCGAGTAAAAACATTCAGTACTTC; CDR3aa: CASSFSRESSKNIQYF; d_gene: .; v_gene: TRBV11-2; j_gene: TRBJ2-4; abundance: medium-sized
CDR3nt: TGCGCCAGCAGCATAGCGACTAGCGGGAGGACAGATACGCAGTATTTT; CDR3aa: CASSIATSGRTDTQYF; d_gene: TRBD2; v_gene: TRBV5-1; j_gene: TRBJ2-3; abundance: once
CDR3nt: TGTGCCAGCAGCGATCGAGGACTAGCGGGAGGTGGCGGTTCCCACGAGCAGTACTTC; CDR3aa: CASSDRGLAGGGGSHEQYF; d_gene: TRBD2; v_gene: TRBV6-1; j_gene: TRBJ2-7; abundance: .
CDR3nt: TGTGCCAGCAGCCTCGACAGGGGTGGAGATATGCAGTATTTT; CDR3aa: CASSLDRGGDMQYF; d_gene: TRBD1; v_gene: TRBV14; j_gene: TRBJ2-3; abundance: .
CDR3nt: TGTGCTAGCAGCTTGAGGCGACAGGGCGCGGGGGGCTACACCTTC; CDR3aa: CASSLRRQGAGGYTF; d_gene: TRBD1; v_gene: TRBV11-2; j_gene: TRBJ1-2; abundance: once
CDR3nt: TGTGCCACCATGGGACAGGATTTTTCACCCCTCCACTTT; CDR3aa: CATMGQDFSPLHF; d_gene: TRBD1; v_gene: TRBV25-1; j_gene: TRBJ1-6; abundance: .
CDR3nt: TGTGCCAGCAGCTTAAGGGGGGCTGGCTATGGCTACACTTTC; CDR3aa: CASSLRGAGYGYTF; d_gene: .; v_gene: TRBV11-2; j_gene: TRBJ1-2; abundance: .
CDR3nt: TGTGCCAGCAGCCTTCCTGGGGCCAACGTCCTGACTTTC; CDR3aa: CASSLPGANVLTF; d_gene: .; v_gene: TRBV6-5; j_gene: TRBJ2-6; abundance: many